Presented here are 21 T cell receptor beta chains from one specimen sequenced in a study of post-analysis software for immune sequencing data (dated by TCRdb to between 2015 and 2016). The study at large found these results: Patients showed significantly higher frequencies than controls for roughly five TRBV segments, among them TRBV5-6, TRBV5-1 and TRBV20-1.

These TCRs' antigens remain unknown. The library was obtained by PCR. Instrument on record: Illumina HiSeq 2500. To reduce PCR and sequencing biases, unique molecular identifiers were incorporated into the TCR beta cDNA libraries. The raw public data were reprocessed by TCRdb itself: fastp quality trimming at Q25, MiXCR clonotype calling, in-frame beta chains only. One record per CDR3 amino acid sequence lists the most common genes and DNA. This sample is represented by 800,000 to 950,000 distinct CDR3 sequences; roughly 50% of them were singletons. Approximately 4.5% of the sample belongs to the ten largest clones. Sequenced sample: blood. The receptors stem from a girl aged 10-17 years with multiple sclerosis.

The V gene is TRBV20-1, the J gene TRBJ2-1; 7 nucleotides line up with TRBD2. Germline lookup yields CDR1 DFQATT and CDR2 SNEGSKA (reference sequence). The CDR3 has 14 residues. With 0 bases clipped from V and 3 bases from J, the junction kept 2 bases outside the gene matches. CDR3 coding DNA: TGCAGTGCTAGAGACGGGAGGCTCTACAATGAGCAGTTCTTC. Protein: CSARDGRLYNEQFF.

There are a few counts of this clonotype. The chain employs TRBV12-3 or TRBV12-4 and TRBJ1-2; D not resolved. The CDR3 spans 12 residues. V was cut by 6 bases and J by 4 bases, with 9 bases left in between. CDR3 in DNA: TGTGCCAGCAGCCGAGGAGGCTATGGCTACACCTTC. It translates to CASSRGGYGYTF.

Of note for this clonotype: The junction shows a germline mismatch at one end, possibly a read error. The chain combines TRBV29-1 with TRBJ2-3; tentatively, D is TRBD2 (7 bases). Germline assignment: CDR1 SQVTM and CDR2 ANQGSEA. CDR3 length: 13 residues. The CDR3 reads CSGERGAPDTQYF. The DNA of the CDR3 is TGCAGCGGTGAACGGGGGGCCCCAGATACGCAGTATTTT.

This rearrangement joins TRBV28 to TRBJ2-1; D might be TRBD2 (5 bases). The ends were cut back, 7 bases at V and 4 bases at J, with 14 bases in the middle. Germline CDR1 reads MDHEN; CDR2 reads SYDVKM. The CDR3 is made up of 14 amino acids. The CDR3 here is CASTGEGRYNEQFF. CDR3 sequence (DNA): TGTGCCAGCACAGGTGAGGGAAGGTACAATGAGCAGTTCTTC.

CDR3 bases: TGTGCCATCAGTGAGGGAGTACGAGATACGCAGTATTTT. This sequence encodes CAISEGVRDTQYF. The J gene is TRBJ2-3, the V gene TRBV10-3, with D hard to call. The CDR3 runs 13 residues. The germline CDR1 and CDR2 sequences are ENHRY and SYGVKD. V lost 2 bases to trimming and J lost 5 bases, with 8 bases between them.

The chain's CDR3 is CASSLAKGADEQFF. CDR3 DNA sequence: TGCGCCAGCAGCTTGGCCAAGGGGGCGGACGAGCAGTTCTTC. The rearrangement joins TRBV5-1 to TRBJ2-1, with TRBD1 matching over 7 bases. The trim removed 0 bases at V and 10 bases at J, leaving 7 bases unmatched. From germline, CDR1 is SGHRS and CDR2 YFSETQ. This CDR3 contains 14 residues.

This clonotype was seen a handful of times. The chain links TRBV6-5 to TRBJ1-6, with 7 bases that match TRBD1. In germline, CDR1 is MNHEY, CDR2 SVGAGI. Trimming removed 0 bases from V and 10 bases from J; junction bases left unmatched: 6. This CDR3 region has 15 residues. The chain's CDR3 is CASSYSGTAKSPLHF. For the CDR3, the DNA is TGTGCCAGCAGTTACTCCGGGACAGCAAAATCACCCCTCCACTTT.

The rearrangement joins TRBV7-2 to TRBJ2-5, with D perhaps TRBD1 (7 bases). This CDR3 spans 15 amino acids. The V gene's germline CDR1 is SGHTA and CDR2 FQGNSA. Trimming shortened V by 5 bases and J by 2 bases, and 15 bases separated the two germline ends. As DNA, the CDR3 is TGTGCCAGCAGCCCCCGCGGGACAGATCAAGAGACCCAGTACTTC. Its translation: CASSPRGTDQETQYF.

The genes are TRBV11-2 and TRBJ2-4; tentative D call: TRBD1 (5 bases). The CDR3 runs to 12 residues. V lost 5 bases and J 6 bases, leaving 8 bases between the germline ends. CDR1 and CDR2 (germline): SGHAT, FQNNGV. The CDR3 loop is CASSERGNIQYF. CDR3 nucleotide sequence: TGTGCCAGCAGCGAAAGGGGAAACATTCAGTACTTC.

V usage is TRBV6-1 and J usage is TRBJ2-7; 9 bases line up with TRBD1. The CDR3 consists of 15 residues. Losses at the gene ends were 6 bases for V and 0 bases for J; bases not matched to a gene: 6. Germline lookup yields CDR1 MNHNS and CDR2 SASEGT. The CDR3 bases are TGTGCCAGCAGGGGCCGGGACAGGGCCTCCTACGAGCAGTACTTC. The encoded protein is CASRGRDRASYEQYF.

The rearrangement links TRBV9 to TRBJ2-7, with D perhaps matching TRBD2 (5 bases). Germline V gene data show CDR1 as SGDLS and CDR2 as YYNGEE. V shed 4 bases and J shed 6 bases, with 11 bases lying between them. The CDR3 is 12 amino acids. CDR3 sequence reads: CASSPEGGEQYF. DNA for the CDR3: TGTGCCAGCAGCCCCGAGGGTGGCGAGCAGTACTTC.

The V call is TRBV9, the J call TRBJ2-1, with 10 positions matching TRBD2. The CDR3 sequence is 16 residues long. V lost 0 bases, J lost 5 bases, and 5 bases stayed unmatched. In germline, CDR1 is SGDLS, CDR2 YYNGEE. The CDR3 is CASSVGAAGGNNEQFF. The DNA for the CDR3 is TGTGCCAGCAGCGTAGGTGCAGCGGGAGGGAACAATGAGCAGTTCTTC.

The chain has TRBV10-3 and TRBJ2-7; D possibly corresponds to TRBD2 (6 bases). The CDR3 has 16 residues. The V gene's germline CDR1 is ENHRY and CDR2 SYGVKD. V lost 4 bases, J lost 3 bases, and 19 bases lay in between. The CDR3 here is CAISGAWISGNYEQYF. The CDR3 bases are TGTGCCATCAGTGGGGCTTGGATTAGCGGAAACTACGAGCAGTACTTC.

The chain employs TRBV12-3 or TRBV12-4 and TRBJ2-2; TRBD1 matches at 7 bases. After removal of 6 bases from V and 0 bases from J, the junction contained 7 bases not matched to a gene. There are 16 residues in the CDR3. Here the CDR3 DNA reads TGTGCCAGCAGCCTGGGACAGTTCGCGAACACCGGGGAGCTGTTTTTT. This encodes CASSLGQFANTGELFF.

The count of this clonotype is one. The rearrangement links TRBV20-1 to TRBJ2-7; TRBD1 agrees at 7 bases. The CDR3 is made up of 15 amino acids. CDR1 DFQATT and CDR2 SNEGSKA come from the germline V gene (reference sequence). V shed 3 bases, J shed 2 bases, and the junction held 10 bases outside the gene matches. CDR3: CSASKLHRGTYEQYF. CDR3 bases: TGCAGTGCTAGCAAACTTCACAGGGGTACCTACGAGCAGTACTTC.

The chain couples TRBV10-2 to TRBJ2-4, with 10 nucleotides matching TRBD2. Gene TRBJ2-7 matches the end of the DNA better, so the J call may be wrong. CDR3 length: 16 amino acids. CDR1 WSHSY and CDR2 SAAADI come from the germline V gene. The CDR3 DNA reads TGCGCCAGCAGTGTGTGGACTAGCGGTCGCTCCTACGAGCAGTACTTC. This encodes CASSVWTSGRSYEQYF.

In its sample, this clonotype was seen once. The V gene is TRBV20-1, the J gene TRBJ2-5; D gene ambiguous. CDR3 length: 13 amino acids. V dropped 4 bases and J dropped 7 bases, with 16 bases sitting between them. CDR1 and CDR2 (germline): DFQATT, SNEGSKA (reference sequence). In DNA, the CDR3 is TGCAGTGCTACCCCGGCAAGCTCAGGGACCCAGTACTTC. It translates to CSATPASSGTQYF.

The chain uses TRBV27 and TRBJ2-3; D is unresolved. V lost 5 bases and J 2 bases, leaving 5 bases between the germline ends. CDR3 length: 12 residues. Germline V gives CDR1 MNHEY, CDR2 SMNVEV (reference sequence). The CDR3 loop is CASSRATDTQYF. The CDR3 DNA is TGTGCCAGCAGTAGGGCCACAGATACGCAGTATTTT.

This chain joins TRBV2 and TRBJ1-2; TRBD1 is a possible D gene (6 bases). The CDR3 length is 13 residues. The V and J ends lost 5 bases and 2 bases respectively, with 9 bases between them. From germline, CDR1 is SNHLY and CDR2 FYNNEI. CDR3: CASSRTVNYGYTF. The CDR3 DNA sequence: TGTGCCAGCAGTCGGACAGTAAACTATGGCTACACCTTC.

V usage is TRBV4-1 and J usage is TRBJ2-5, with TRBD1 identical over 7 bases. V was pared by 2 bases and J by 1 base, with 10 bases of the junction left unmatched. Germline V lookup: CDR1 MGHRA, CDR2 YSYEKL. The CDR3 loop spans 17 amino acids. The CDR3 loop reads CASSQTPGQAVQETQYF. CDR3 nucleotides: TGCGCCAGCAGCCAAACCCCTGGACAGGCGGTCCAAGAGACCCAGTACTTC.

The V and J genes are TRBV20-1 and TRBJ1-2, with 12 nucleotides matching TRBD1. Trimming at V came to 1 base and at J to 0 bases, leaving 6 bases not matched to a gene. The CDR3 consists of 17 residues. The germline gives CDR1 DFQATT, CDR2 SNEGSKA (reference sequence). The CDR3 protein is CSARGPGQGASNYGYTF. The CDR3 region has the DNA TGCAGTGCTAGAGGGCCGGGACAGGGGGCTTCTAACTATGGCTACACCTTC.